This TCR beta chain is drawn from a study of CD8+CD57+ T cells in acquired aplastic anemia. Study results and caveats: CD8+ Simpson's diversity showed no significant patient-control difference.

Sequenced patients had shown CD8+CD57+ cell expansion by flow cytometry. Each patient had severe acquired aplastic anemia. Prior therapy had not been administered to any patient at the time of blood sampling. The study profiled TCR beta VDJ and CDR3 using genomic DNA as template. TCRdb re-called the reads with MiXCR, one entry per CDR3 protein. The sample includes some 170,000 distinct CDR3 sequences, roughly 65% of them seen just once. The sample holds many counts of this clonotype. The antigen remains unidentified. This sequence was found in a human donor with aplastic anemia. Source material: sorted CD4+, CD8+, or CD8+CD57+ T cells (not recorded which) from PBMCs.

As DNA, the CDR3 is TGTGCCAGCAGAACCTACAGGGGGGGACGATTAAACACCGGGGAGCTGTTTTTT. Its protein product is CASRTYRGGRLNTGELFF. V and J are TRBV12-3 or TRBV12-4 and TRBJ2-2, with D maybe TRBD1 (8 bases). The CDR3 runs to 18 residues. The V end lost 6 bases, the J end lost 2 bases, and 22 bases lay between the germline ends.